What follows are 3 T cell receptor beta chains derived from one specimen sequenced in a study of PD-1 and CTLA-4 blockade in melanoma. The assay was immunoSEQ multiplex PCR, and TCRdb's table has in-frame clones only and misses some. Of around 31,000 clones in the sample, 85% to 95% were seen once. The input for sequencing was CD8+ T cells from peripheral blood, taken from a patient given anti-PD-1 treatment. The receptors come from a human donor with melanoma.

This rearrangement joins TRBV19 to TRBJ1-3, with TRBD1 matching 8 bases. CDR3 length equals 14 residues. Germline V gene data show CDR1 as LNHDA and CDR2 as SQIVND (reference sequence). Unmatched junction bases numbered 3, after V lost 7 bases and J lost 1 base. The CDR3 coding sequence is TGTGCCAGTAAGGGGACAGGATCTGGAAACACCATATATTTT. Translating gives CASKGTGSGNTIYF. Using reference TRBV19 and TRBJ1-3 for the parts outside the CDR3, the full variable domain is DGGITQSPKYLFRKEGQNVTLSCEQNLNHDAMYWYRQDPGQGLRLIYYSQIVNDFQKGDIAEGYSVSREKKESFPLTVTSAQKNPTAFYLCASKGTGSGNTIYFGEGSWLTVV.

This chain links TRBV12-3 or TRBV12-4 with TRBJ1-1, with TRBD1 matching over 10 bases. This CDR3 is built from 13 residues. Losses at the gene ends were 5 bases for V and 3 bases for J; bases not matched to a gene: 0. CDR3 nucleotides: TGTGCCAGCAGTGGACAGGGGGACACTGAAGCTTTCTTT. Translated: CASSGQGDTEAFF.

The gene calls are TRBV19 and TRBJ1-2; 7 nucleotides align to TRBD1. From germline, CDR1 is LNHDA and CDR2 SQIVND (reference sequence). V shed 4 bases, J shed 8 bases, and the junction held 13 bases outside the gene matches. The CDR3 extends over 15 amino acids. CDR3 nucleotide sequence: TGTGCCAGTAGTACAAAACAAGCTACAGGGGAAGGCTACACCTTC. Protein: CASSTKQATGEGYTF.